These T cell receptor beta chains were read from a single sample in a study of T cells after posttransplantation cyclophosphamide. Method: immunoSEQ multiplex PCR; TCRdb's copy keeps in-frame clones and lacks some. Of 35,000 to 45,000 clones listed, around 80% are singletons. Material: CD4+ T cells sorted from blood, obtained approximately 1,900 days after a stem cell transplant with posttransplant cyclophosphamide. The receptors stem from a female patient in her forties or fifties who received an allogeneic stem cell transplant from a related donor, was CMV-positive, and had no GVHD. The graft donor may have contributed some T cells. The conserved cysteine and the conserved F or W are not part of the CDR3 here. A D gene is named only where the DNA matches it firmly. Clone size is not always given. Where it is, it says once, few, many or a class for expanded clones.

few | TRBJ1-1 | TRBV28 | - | ASSPRNTEAF
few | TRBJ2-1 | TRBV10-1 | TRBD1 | ASSERDSYNEQF
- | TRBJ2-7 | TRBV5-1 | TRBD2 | ASSLVGTSAYEQY
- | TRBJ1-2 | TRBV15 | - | ATSTQRGGSGGGYT
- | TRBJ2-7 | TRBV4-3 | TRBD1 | ASSTRQGPYEQY
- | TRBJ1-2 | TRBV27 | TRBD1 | ASRLTGGLKNGYT
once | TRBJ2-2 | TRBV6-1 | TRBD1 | ASRGQGNTGELF
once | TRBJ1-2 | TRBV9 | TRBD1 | ASSAETGGGYT
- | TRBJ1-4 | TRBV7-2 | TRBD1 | ASSLERGRELF
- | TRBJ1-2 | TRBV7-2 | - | ASSTSLRHPNYGYT
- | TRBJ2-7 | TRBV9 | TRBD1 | ASSVDPIAPGQSYEQY
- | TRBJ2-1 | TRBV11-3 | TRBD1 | ASSPGQSSYNEQF
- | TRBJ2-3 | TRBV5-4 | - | ASSLLVADTQY
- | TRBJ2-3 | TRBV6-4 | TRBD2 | AAGERVLHGDTQY
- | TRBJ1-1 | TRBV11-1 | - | ASSPRGGTEAF
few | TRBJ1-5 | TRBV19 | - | ASSSPGQYSNQPQH
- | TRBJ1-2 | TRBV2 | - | ASSGGSDYGYT
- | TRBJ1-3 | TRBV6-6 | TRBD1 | ASSPGTGGRGNTIY
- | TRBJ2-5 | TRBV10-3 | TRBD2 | AISETAGGQETQY
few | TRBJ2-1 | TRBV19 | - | ASTPGGYNEQF
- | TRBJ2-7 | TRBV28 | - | ASSLPSGVSYEQY
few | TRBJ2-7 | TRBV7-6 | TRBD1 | ASSLTGTEGREQY
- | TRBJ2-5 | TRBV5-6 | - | ASSFKGGGKETQY
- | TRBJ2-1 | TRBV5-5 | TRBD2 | ASSGGLAGNNEQF
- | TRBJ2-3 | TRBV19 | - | ASSIQGATDTQY
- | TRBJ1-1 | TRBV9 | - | ASSVGQFSEAF
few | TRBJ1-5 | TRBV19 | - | ASSIPVTNQPQH
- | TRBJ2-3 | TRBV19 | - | ASRGGPSFTDTQY
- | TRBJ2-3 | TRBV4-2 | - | ASSQDHRQERGDTQY
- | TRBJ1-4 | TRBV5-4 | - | ASSLGMGATNEKLF
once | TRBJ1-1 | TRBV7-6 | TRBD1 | ASSIRTGDTEAF
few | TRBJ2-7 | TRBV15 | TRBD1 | ATSREQGVYEQY
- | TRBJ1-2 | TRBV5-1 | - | ASSPSGGSGYGYT
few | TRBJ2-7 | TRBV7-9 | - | ASSSLRRGAVYEQY
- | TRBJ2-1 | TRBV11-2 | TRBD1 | ASSTRDRVIHLFYNEQF
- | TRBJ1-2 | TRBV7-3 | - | ASSLTGTPIYGYT
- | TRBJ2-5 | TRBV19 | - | ASSILGRPETQY
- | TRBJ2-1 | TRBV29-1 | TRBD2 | SVEGGTSGGANEQF
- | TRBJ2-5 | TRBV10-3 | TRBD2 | AISDRAGGPETQY
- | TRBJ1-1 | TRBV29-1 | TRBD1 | SVARGQGNTEAF
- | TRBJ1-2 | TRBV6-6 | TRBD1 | ASSYFEGGVVYGYT
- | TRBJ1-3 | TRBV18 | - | ASSRQGIGNTIY
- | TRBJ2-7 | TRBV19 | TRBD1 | ASSRDSNYEQY
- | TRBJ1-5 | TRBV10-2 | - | ASSESGGAVQPQH
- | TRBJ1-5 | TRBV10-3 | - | ATKGEKMDNQPQH
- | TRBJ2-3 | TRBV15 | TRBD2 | ATSKLAGEIDTQY
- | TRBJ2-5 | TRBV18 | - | ASSPRQQETQY
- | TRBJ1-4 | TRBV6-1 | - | ASSGGTPNEKLF
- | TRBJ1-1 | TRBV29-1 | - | SVTRTDLNTEAF
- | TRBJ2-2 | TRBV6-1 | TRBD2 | ASSDLAGGNTGELF
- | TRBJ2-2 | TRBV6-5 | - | ASSYVWTANTGELF
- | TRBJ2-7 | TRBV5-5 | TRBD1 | ASSSLRTGFPEQY
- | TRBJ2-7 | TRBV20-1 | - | SAGGPLEQY
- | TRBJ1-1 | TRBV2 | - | ASSVLKTTGPREAF
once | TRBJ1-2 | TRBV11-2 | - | ASSPPGREYGYT
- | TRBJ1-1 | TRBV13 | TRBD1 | ASSITGQGVTEAF
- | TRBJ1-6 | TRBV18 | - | ASSPLTVENSPLH